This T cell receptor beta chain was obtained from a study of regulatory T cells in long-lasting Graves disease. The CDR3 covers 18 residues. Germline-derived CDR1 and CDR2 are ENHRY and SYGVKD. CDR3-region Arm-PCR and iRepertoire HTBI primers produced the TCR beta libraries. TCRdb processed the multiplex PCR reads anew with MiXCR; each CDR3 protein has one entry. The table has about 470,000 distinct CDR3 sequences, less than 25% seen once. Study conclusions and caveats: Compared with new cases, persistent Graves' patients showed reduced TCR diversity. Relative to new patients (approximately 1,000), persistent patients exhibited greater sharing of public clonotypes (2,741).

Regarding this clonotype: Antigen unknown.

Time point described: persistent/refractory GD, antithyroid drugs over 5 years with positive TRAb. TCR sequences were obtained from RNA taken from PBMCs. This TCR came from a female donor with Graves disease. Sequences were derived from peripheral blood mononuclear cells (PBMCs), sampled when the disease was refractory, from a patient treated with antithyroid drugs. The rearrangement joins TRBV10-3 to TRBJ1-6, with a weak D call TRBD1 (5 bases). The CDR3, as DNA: TGTCCTGGGGCCCTCTCCCCCGGACAAAGCTCCTATAATTCACCCCTCCACTTT. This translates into CPGALSPGQSSYNSPLHF.